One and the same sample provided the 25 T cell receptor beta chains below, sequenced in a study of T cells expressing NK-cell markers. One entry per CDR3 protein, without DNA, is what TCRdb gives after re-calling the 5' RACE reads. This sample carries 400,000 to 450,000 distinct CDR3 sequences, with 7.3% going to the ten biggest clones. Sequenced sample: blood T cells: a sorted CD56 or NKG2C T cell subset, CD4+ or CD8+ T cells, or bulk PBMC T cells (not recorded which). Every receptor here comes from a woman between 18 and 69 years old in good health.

CDR3 sequence: CASSQEGGDQETQYF. The chain couples TRBV4-3 to TRBJ2-5; TCRdb designates TRBD1, a call that cannot be tested without DNA. This CDR3 region has 15 residues. The germline gives CDR1 LGHNA, CDR2 YSLEER.

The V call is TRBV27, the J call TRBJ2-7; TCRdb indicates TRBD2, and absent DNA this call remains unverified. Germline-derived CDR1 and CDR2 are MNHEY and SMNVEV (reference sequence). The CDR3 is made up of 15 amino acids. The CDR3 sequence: CASSFFAGSSGEQYF.

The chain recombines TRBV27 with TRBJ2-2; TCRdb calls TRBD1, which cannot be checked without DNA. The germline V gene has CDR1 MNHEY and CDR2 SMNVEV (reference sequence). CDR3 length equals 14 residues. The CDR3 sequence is CASSARTSTGELFF.

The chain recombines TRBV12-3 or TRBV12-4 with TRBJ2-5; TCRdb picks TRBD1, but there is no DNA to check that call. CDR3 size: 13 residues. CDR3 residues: CASSPDSSETQYF.

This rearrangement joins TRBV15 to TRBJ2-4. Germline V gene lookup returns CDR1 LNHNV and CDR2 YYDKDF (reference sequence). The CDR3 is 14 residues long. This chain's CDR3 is CATSSGLAKNIQYF.

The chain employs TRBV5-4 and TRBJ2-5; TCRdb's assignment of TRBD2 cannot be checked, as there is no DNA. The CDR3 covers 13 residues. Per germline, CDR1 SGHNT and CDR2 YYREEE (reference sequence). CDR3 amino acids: CASRFGSRETQYF.

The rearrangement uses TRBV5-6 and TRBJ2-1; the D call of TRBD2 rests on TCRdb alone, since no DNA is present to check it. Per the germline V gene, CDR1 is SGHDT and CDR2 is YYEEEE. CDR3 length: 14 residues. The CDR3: CASSFTLAGGEQFF.

CDR3 protein: CASSSQTPTIEQFF. The chain is built from TRBV28 and TRBJ2-1. This CDR3 contains 14 residues. The germline gives CDR1 MDHEN, CDR2 SYDVKM.

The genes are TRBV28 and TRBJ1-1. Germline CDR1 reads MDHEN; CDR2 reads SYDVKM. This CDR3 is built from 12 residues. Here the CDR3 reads CASSPENTEAFF.

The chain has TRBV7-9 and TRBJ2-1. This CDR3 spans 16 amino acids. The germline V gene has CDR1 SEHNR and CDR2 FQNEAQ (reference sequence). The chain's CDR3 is CASSPRDPSSYNEQFF.

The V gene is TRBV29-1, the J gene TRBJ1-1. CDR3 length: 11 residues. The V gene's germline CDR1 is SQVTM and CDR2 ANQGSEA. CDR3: CSGFMNTEAFF.

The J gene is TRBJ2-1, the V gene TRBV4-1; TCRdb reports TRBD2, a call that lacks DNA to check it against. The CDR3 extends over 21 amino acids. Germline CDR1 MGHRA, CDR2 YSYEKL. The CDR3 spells CASSQDSPHGTSGGLYNEQFF.

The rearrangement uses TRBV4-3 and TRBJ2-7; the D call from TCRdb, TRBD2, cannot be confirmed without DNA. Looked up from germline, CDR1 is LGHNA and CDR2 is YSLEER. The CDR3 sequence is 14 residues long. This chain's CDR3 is CASSQEQLAGEQYF.

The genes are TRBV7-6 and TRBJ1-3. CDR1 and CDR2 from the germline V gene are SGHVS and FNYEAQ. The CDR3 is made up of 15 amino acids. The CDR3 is CASSLGSRPGNTIYF.

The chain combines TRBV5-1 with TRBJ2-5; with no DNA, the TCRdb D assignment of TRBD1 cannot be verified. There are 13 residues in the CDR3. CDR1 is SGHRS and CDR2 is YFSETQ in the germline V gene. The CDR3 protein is CASSYHRGQTQYF.

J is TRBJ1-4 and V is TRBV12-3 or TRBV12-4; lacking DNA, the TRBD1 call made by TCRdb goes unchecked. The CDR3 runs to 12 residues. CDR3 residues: CASSPGAEKLFF.

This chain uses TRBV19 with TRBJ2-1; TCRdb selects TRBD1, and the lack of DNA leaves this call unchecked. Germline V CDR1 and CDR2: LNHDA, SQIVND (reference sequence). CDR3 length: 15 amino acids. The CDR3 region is CASSTDNPSYNEQFF.

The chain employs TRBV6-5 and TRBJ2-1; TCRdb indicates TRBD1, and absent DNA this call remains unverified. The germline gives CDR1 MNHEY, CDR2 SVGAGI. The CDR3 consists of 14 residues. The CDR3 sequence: CASSYSKRGGEQFF.

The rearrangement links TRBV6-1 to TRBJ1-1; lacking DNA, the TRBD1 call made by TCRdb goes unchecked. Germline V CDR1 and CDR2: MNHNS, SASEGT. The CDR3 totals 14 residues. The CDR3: CASSRGGPSVEAFF.

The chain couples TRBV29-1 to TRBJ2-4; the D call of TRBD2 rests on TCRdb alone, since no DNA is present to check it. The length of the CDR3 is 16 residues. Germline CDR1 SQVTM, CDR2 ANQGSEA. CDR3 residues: CSVEAGGFTAKNIQYF.

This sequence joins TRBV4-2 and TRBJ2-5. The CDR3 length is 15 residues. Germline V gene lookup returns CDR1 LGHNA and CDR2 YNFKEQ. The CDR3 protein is CASSQANTDQETQYF.

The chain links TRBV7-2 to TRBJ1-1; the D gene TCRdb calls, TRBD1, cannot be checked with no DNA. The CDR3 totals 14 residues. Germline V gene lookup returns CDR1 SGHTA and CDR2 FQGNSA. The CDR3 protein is CASSLVQGATEAFF.

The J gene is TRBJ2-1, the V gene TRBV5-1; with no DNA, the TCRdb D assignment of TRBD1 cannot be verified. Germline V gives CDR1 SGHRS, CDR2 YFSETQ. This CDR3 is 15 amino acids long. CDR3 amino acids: CASSPGTGGNNEQFF. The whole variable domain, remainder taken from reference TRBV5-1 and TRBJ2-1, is KAGVTQTPRYLIKTRGQQVTLSCSPISGHRSVSWYQQTPGQGLQFLFEYFSETQRNKGNFPGRFSGRQFSNSRSEMNVSTLELGDSALYLCASSPGTGGNNEQFFGPGTRLTVL.

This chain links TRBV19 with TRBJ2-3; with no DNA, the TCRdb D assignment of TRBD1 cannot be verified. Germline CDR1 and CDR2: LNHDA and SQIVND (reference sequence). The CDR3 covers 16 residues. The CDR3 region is CASSTRDTPFTDTQYF.

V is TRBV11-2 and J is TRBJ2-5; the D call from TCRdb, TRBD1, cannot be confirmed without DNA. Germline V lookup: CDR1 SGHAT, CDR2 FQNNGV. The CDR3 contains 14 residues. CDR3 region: CASSFPGIQETQYF.